Below, one T cell receptor (beta chain) is given with its context. This clone's antigen is unknown. Base qualities are not provided; no much larger clone lies one nucleotide away. The data belong to a study of OX40 agonist ivuxolimab in advanced cancers. Notes on the research overall: Ivuxolimab was an agonistic, fully human IgG2 monoclonal antibody directed against OX40 (CD134), a costimulatory receptor. Intravenous ivuxolimab was administered to patients every 2 weeks at six dose levels: 0.01, 0.1, 0.3, 1.5, 3 and 10 mg/kg. Of the approximately 50 patients in dose escalation, about 20 had hepatocellular carcinoma, roughly 15 had melanoma, 9 had renal cell carcinoma and 9 had head and neck cancer. A male proportion of roughly 80% and a mean age of approximately 62 years, ranging from roughly 23 to 80, were recorded for the dose-escalation cohort. Patients were allowed to have had prior anti-PD-1, anti-PD-L1 or anti-CTLA-4 therapy, and approximately 40% of the dose-escalation patients had been treated with checkpoint inhibitors. Partial responses occurred in three dose-escalation patients, of whom one had hepatocellular carcinoma and two had cutaneous melanoma. The point of sequencing TCRbeta in the periphery was to test whether ivuxolimab changed TCR sequence diversity and drove clonal T-cell expansion. The paper covers the monotherapy dose-escalation part of the phase I ivuxolimab trial, which included N ≈ 57 patients. Overall study results and their limits: Low levels of normalized T-cell clonal expansion were also seen in some patients who did not respond. In the 0.1-3.0 mg/kg groups, partial responders were among the patients with the lowest normalized peripheral clonal expansion, particularly in CD8+ T cells. The antigen specificity of the clonally expanded peripheral T cells was not determined. At doses of 0.1 to 3.0 mg/kg, clonal expansion of both CD4+ and CD8+ T cells in blood was seen between baseline and week 6. After ivuxolimab, expanded clones were on average more numerous among CD8+ T cells than among CD4+ T cells.

Patients with autoimmune disease history or receiving systemic immunosuppression were excluded from the trial. Peripheral blood for TCR sequencing was collected from all dose cohorts at baseline, on cycle 4 day 1, and on cycle 7 day 1. The samples were taken from a phase I, first-in-human, multicenter, open-label dose-escalation trial of ivuxolimab. Adults with locally advanced or metastatic melanoma, renal cell, hepatocellular, or head and neck squamous cell carcinoma were enrolled in the trial. Before TCR sequencing, CD4+ T cells and CD8+ T cells were sorted from peripheral blood as separate populations. Genomic DNA was isolated from the sorted cells so that the TCRbeta CDR3 region could be sequenced. The immunoSEQ Assay was used to sequence the TCRbeta CDR3 regions. TCRdb retrieved this table from immuneACCESS and kept in-frame rearrangements only. Not all clones are present; in checked studies, unresolved V genes account for under half, and no reason is known for the remainder. In all, the sample holds roughly 120,000 clones, and around 90% of those were seen once. Clones ranked in the top ten supply more than 0.7% of the sample.

Looking up the germline V gene yields CDR1 SGDLS and CDR2 YYNGEE. For this chain, trimming is 4 bases at the V end and 8 bases at the J end, and the number of junction bases without a gene match is 15. The CDR3 goes from the cysteine to the phenylalanine over 16 residues. Left in the record is the CDR3 DNA by itself, 48 bases read in frame from the first base. The TCR comes from an adult with an advanced solid tumor such as melanoma, head and neck, liver or kidney cancer. Sequencing was performed on CD4+ or CD8+ T cells sorted from blood, taken in a trial of the OX40 agonist ivuxolimab. The chain couples TRBV9 to TRBJ2-1; TRBD2 agrees with 7 junctional bases. The CDR3 has the sequence CASSTEGGPQWDEQFF. The DNA sequence is TGTGCCAGCAGCACTGAGGGAGGGCCCCAATGGGATGAGCAGTTCTTC.